This TCR beta chain was observed in a study of shared clonotypes between healthy human individuals. Study outcomes and limitations: Donor clonotype sharing was expected to depend on sequencing depth. Clonotypes shared by all four donors outscored non-shared clonotypes in generation probability.

About this clone itself: What it binds is unknown.

Study donors comprised healthy, HIV-negative adults devoid of recent acute infection or vaccination. Measured with immunoSEQ multiplex PCR; TCRdb has only the in-frame clones, and not every one. Altogether about 1 million clones are present, approximately 80% being singletons, with the ten largest covering roughly 0.56%. The CDR3 spans 13 residues. The V and J ends lost 8 bases and 2 bases, in that order; junction bases with no gene match: 5. Germline-derived CDR1 and CDR2 are SNHLY and FYNNEI. The chain uses TRBV2 and TRBJ1-1; 7 nucleotides align to TRBD1. Specimen: memory CD4+ T cells from PBMCs. Subset: CD45RA-negative fraction. The sequence derives from a man younger than 35 in good health. Some clones in this sample may be carry-over from other donors' samples. The CDR3 protein is CASVRDSNTEAFF. CDR3 coding DNA: TGTGCCAGCGTGAGGGACAGCAACACTGAAGCTTTCTTT.